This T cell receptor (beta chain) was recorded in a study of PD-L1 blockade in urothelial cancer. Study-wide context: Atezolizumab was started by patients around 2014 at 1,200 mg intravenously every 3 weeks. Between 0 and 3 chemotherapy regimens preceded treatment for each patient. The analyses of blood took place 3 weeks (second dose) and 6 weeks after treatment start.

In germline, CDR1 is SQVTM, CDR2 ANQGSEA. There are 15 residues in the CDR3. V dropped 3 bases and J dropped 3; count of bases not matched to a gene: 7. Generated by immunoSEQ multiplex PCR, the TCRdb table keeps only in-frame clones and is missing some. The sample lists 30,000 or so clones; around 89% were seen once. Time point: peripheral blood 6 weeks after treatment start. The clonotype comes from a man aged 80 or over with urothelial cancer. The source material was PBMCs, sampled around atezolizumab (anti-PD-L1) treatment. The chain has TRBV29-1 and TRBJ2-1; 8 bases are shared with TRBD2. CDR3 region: CSVDDSGSNYNEQFF. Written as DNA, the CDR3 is TGCAGCGTTGATGACAGCGGGAGTAACTACAATGAGCAGTTCTTC.